The clone carrying this T cell receptor (delta chain) has just a few counts. TCRdb re-called clones from the RT-PCR reads via CATT. Of several thousand delta-chain clones listed, 16% were seen once; the top ten hold approximately 14%. These data are taken from a study of gamma-delta T cells after stem cell transplantation. With 0 bases removed from V and 0 bases from J, the gap between germline ends came to 10 bases. This CDR3 region has 15 residues. Germline values: CDR1 GEAIGNYY, CDR2 EKD. The clonotype originates from a human donor. It is not recorded whose cells these are; they may come from a transplant donor. The sample comprised gamma-delta T cells. The V and J genes are TRDV2 and TRDJ1; D is uncertain. The CDR3 loop is CACDTIGRNTDKLIF. The CDR3 DNA reads TGTGCCTGTGACACCATCGGACGAAACACCGATAAACTCATCTTT.